These 25 T cell receptor beta chains were all obtained from the same sample, sequenced in a study of beta chain features in type 1 diabetes. As every portion of the isolated RNA was reverse transcribed, the sequencing read expressed TCRB transcripts. Produced via immunoSEQ multiplex PCR; TCRdb's table is partial and in-frame only. The top ten clones hold 0.035% to 0.05% of a sample with 400,000 to 550,000 clones, approximately 10% of them seen once. Sequenced material: naive CD4+ T cells from blood. The receptor source for this set is a woman in her late teens or twenties in good health.

This clone appeared a few times. The chain joins TRBV4-1 to TRBJ1-1, with D possibly being TRBD1 (6 bases). The CDR3 is 16 amino acids. The germline V and J ends were trimmed by 2 bases and 2 bases, with 15 bases remaining between them. Germline-derived CDR1 and CDR2 are MGHRA and YSYEKL. Here the CDR3 reads CASSQIGQKPNTEAFF. The CDR3 region has the DNA TGCGCCAGCAGCCAAATCGGACAGAAACCCAACACTGAAGCTTTCTTT.

This clone has only a few counts. This sequence joins TRBV20-1 and TRBJ2-7; TRBD1 might be the D (5 bases). Trimming stripped 3 bases from V and 6 bases from J, with 9 bases between. Germline V lookup: CDR1 DFQATT, CDR2 SNEGSKA (reference sequence). The CDR3 runs to 11 residues. As DNA, the CDR3 is TGCAGTGCTAGGACCCAGGGCGAGCAGTACTTC. Translated: CSARTQGEQYF.

This clone has just a few counts. This chain links TRBV7-9 with TRBJ1-3, with a possible D match to TRBD1 (5 bases). The CDR3 totals 17 residues. The ends were cut back, 0 bases at V and 0 bases at J, with 12 bases in the middle. CDR1 and CDR2 from the germline V gene are SEHNR and FQNEAQ (reference sequence). CDR3 loop: CASSLALTANSGNTIYF. In DNA form, the CDR3 reads TGTGCCAGCAGCTTAGCTTTGACAGCCAACTCTGGAAACACCATATATTTT.

This clone was counted only a few times. The chain links TRBV7-2 to TRBJ2-3, with D perhaps TRBD1 or TRBD2 (5 bases each). The CDR3 spans 14 residues. Deletions cut 5 bases from V and 2 bases from J, with 11 bases between. CDR1 is SGHTA and CDR2 is FQGNSA in the germline V gene. The CDR3 DNA follows: TGTGCCAGCAGCCCCTCGGGGCCCACAGATACGCAGTATTTT. This codes for CASSPSGPTDTQYF.

The J gene is TRBJ1-1, the V gene TRBV5-1; D is uncertain. Trimming shortened V by 4 bases and J by 9 bases, and 16 bases separated the two germline ends. The germline V gene has CDR1 SGHRS and CDR2 YFSETQ. The CDR3 loop spans 13 amino acids. The CDR3 nucleotides are TGCGCCAGCAGCCGAGGACGGCCTCTGCAAGCTTTCTTT. Translated, it gives CASSRGRPLQAFF.

This clone was counted only a few times. V gene TRBV4-3 combines with J gene TRBJ1-2; no clear D. The germline gives CDR1 LGHNA, CDR2 YSLEER. This CDR3 comprises 15 residues. V was pared by 0 bases and J by 2 bases, with 10 bases between. The CDR3 sequence is CASSQDVVGNYGYTF. In DNA form, the CDR3 reads TGCGCCAGCAGCCAAGATGTGGTGGGGAACTATGGCTACACCTTC.

The genes are TRBV6-1 and TRBJ2-7; possibly TRBD2 for D (6 bases). This CDR3 comprises 15 residues. Germline V CDR1 and CDR2: MNHNS, SASEGT. The germline V and J ends were trimmed by 7 bases and 4 bases, with 20 bases remaining between them. The CDR3 is CASTPLGGLGYEQYV. DNA of the CDR3: TGTGCCAGCACTCCCCTCGGAGGGTTGGGTTACGAGCAGTACGTC.

There are a few counts of this clone. The V gene is TRBV7-9, the J gene TRBJ2-7; D is ambiguous. V shed 4 bases and J shed 5 bases, with 12 bases lying between them. This CDR3 contains 13 residues. Germline V gene data show CDR1 as SEHNR and CDR2 as FQNEAQ (reference sequence). Here the CDR3 reads CASSSLLGDEQYF. The CDR3 nucleotides are TGTGCCAGCAGCTCCCTCCTAGGAGACGAGCAGTACTTC.

The rearrangement uses TRBV5-6 and TRBJ2-1; D might be TRBD2 (6 bases). Trimming stripped 4 bases from V and 0 bases from J, with 11 bases between. CDR1 SGHDT and CDR2 YYEEEE come from the germline V gene. This CDR3 spans 15 amino acids. The CDR3 sequence is CASSRGTVSYNEQFF. The CDR3 nucleotides are TGTGCCAGCAGCCGCGGGACGGTCTCCTACAATGAGCAGTTCTTC.

The DNA of the CDR3 is TGTGCCAGCAGCTTAGCGGGGCGTGTTAATCAGCCCCAGCATTTT. It translates to CASSLAGRVNQPQHF. The chain has TRBV7-2 and TRBJ1-5, with a tentative D call TRBD1 (5 bases). The V and J ends lost 0 bases and 4 bases respectively, with 10 bases between them. The CDR3 sequence is 15 residues long. CDR1 is SGHTA, CDR2 FQGNSA, per germline.

J is TRBJ2-5 and V is TRBV7-9; a weak D match, TRBD2 (5 bases). Trimming removed 7 bases at V and 1 base at J, with 19 bases between. The V gene's germline CDR1 is SEHNR and CDR2 FQNEAQ (reference sequence). The CDR3 consists of 16 residues. The CDR3 is CASTFRSSGGQETQYF. As DNA, the CDR3 is TGTGCCAGCACCTTCCGCAGCAGCGGAGGCCAAGAGACCCAGTACTTC.

This clone came up a few times. The gene calls are TRBV7-3 and TRBJ2-3; D gene unclear. Per germline, CDR1 SGHTA and CDR2 FQGTGA. Trimming took off 1 base at V and 1 base at J, with 12 bases between the two ends. This CDR3 contains 16 residues. The CDR3 region is CASSLMPLGRTDTQYF. The CDR3, as DNA: TGTGCCAGCAGCTTAATGCCGCTTGGACGCACAGATACGCAGTATTTT. The complete variable domain, with remaining parts taken from reference TRBV7-3 and TRBJ2-3, reads GAGVSQTPSNKVTEKGKYVELRCDPISGHTALYWYRQSLGQGPEFLIYFQGTGAADDSGLPNDRFFAVRPEGSVSTLKIQRTERGDSAVYLCASSLMPLGRTDTQYFGPGTRLTVL.

This clone was found a few times. The rearrangement uses TRBV20-1 and TRBJ2-1, with D perhaps matching TRBD2 (5 bases). The CDR3 sequence is 11 residues long. V was pared by 6 bases and J by 3 bases, with 6 bases between. Germline V CDR1 and CDR2: DFQATT, SNEGSKA (reference sequence). The CDR3 DNA reads TGCAGTGCACTAGACTACAATGAGCAGTTCTTC. Amino acids: CSALDYNEQFF.

The rearrangement links TRBV7-9 to TRBJ1-4; 7 bases are a match to TRBD1. Germline lookup yields CDR1 SEHNR and CDR2 FQNEAQ (reference sequence). Trimming cost V 6 bases and J 8 bases; bases outside gene matches: 9. The CDR3 runs to 14 residues. This chain's CDR3 is CASSPTGKREKLFF. DNA of the CDR3: TGTGCCAGCAGTCCGACAGGGAAACGAGAAAAACTGTTTTTT.

The V call is TRBV5-8, the J call TRBJ2-1; TRBD2 agrees at 12 bases. The CDR3 loop spans 17 amino acids. J gave up 2 bases and V 4 bases, and 7 bases lay outside the gene matches. CDR1 and CDR2 from the germline V gene are SGHTS and YDEGEE. The CDR3 nucleotides are TGTGCCAGCAGCGAGACTAGCGGGAGCCTCCCCTACAATGAGCAGTTCTTC. Its translation is CASSETSGSLPYNEQFF.

The gene calls are TRBV7-2 and TRBJ2-3; D is undetermined. Germline CDR1 SGHTA, CDR2 FQGNSA. The CDR3 contains 13 residues. The V gene lost 7 bases and the J gene lost 8 bases, with 16 bases spanning the gap. CDR3 sequence reads: CASTPISSGTQYF. DNA of the CDR3: TGTGCCAGCACCCCCATCTCGAGTGGTACGCAGTATTTT. Full variable domain (outside the CDR3, taken from reference TRBV7-2 and TRBJ2-3): GAGVSQSPSNKVTEKGKDVELRCDPISGHTALYWYRQSLGQGLEFLIYFQGNSAPDKSGLPSDRFSAERTGGSVSTLTIQRTQQEDSAVYLCASTPISSGTQYFGPGTRLTVL.

This clone was found a few times. This sequence joins TRBV19 and TRBJ2-7, with 9 bases identical to TRBD2. The germline V gene encodes CDR1 LNHDA and CDR2 SQIVND (reference sequence). The J segment lost 0 bases and the V segment lost 6 bases, leaving 3 bases of the junction unmatched. This CDR3 comprises 14 residues. The CDR3 sequence: CASRRLADSYEQYF. CDR3 DNA sequence: TGTGCCAGTAGAAGACTAGCGGACTCCTACGAGCAGTACTTC.

This clone was seen more than once but under ten times. J is TRBJ2-7 and V is TRBV4-3; D may be TRBD2 (6 bases). The V end lost 3 bases, the J end lost 1 base, and 16 bases lay between the germline ends. The CDR3 is 16 residues long. Germline assignment: CDR1 LGHNA and CDR2 YSLEER. The CDR3 DNA follows: TGCGCCAGCAGCCAGGTCGTCGGGGGAGTTTCCTACGAGCAGTACTTC. Translating it yields CASSQVVGGVSYEQYF.

This clone was seen only a few times. The chain links TRBV29-1 to TRBJ2-3; 8 bases agree with TRBD2. This CDR3 is built from 15 residues. V lost 4 bases, J lost 1 base, and 7 bases stayed unmatched. Germline loops: CDR1 SQVTM, CDR2 ANQGSEA. The CDR3 loop is CSVAGGSRGTDTQYF. The CDR3 nucleotides are TGCAGCGTTGCGGGGGGGTCCAGGGGCACAGATACGCAGTATTTT.

The J gene is TRBJ2-7, the V gene TRBV12-5; 7 bases align to TRBD1. V trimming: 3 bases; J trimming: 4 bases; junction bases outside the gene matches: 9. Germline-derived CDR1 and CDR2 are LGHNT and FRNRAP. This CDR3 comprises 15 residues. The CDR3, as DNA: TGTGCTAGTGGTTTCGATCCGGGACAGAATTACGAGCAGTACGTC. It codes for CASGFDPGQNYEQYV.

This clone was counted between two and nine times. In nucleotides, the CDR3 is TGTGCCAGTAGTCGGGACATAGGGAACACCGGGGAGCTGTTTTTT. This translates into CASSRDIGNTGELFF. The V call is TRBV19, the J call TRBJ2-2; possible D gene TRBD1, 6 bases. The CDR3 covers 15 residues. The V end lost 5 bases, the J end lost 1 base, and 11 bases lay between the germline ends. Germline V gene sequence: CDR1 LNHDA, CDR2 SQIVND (reference sequence).

V usage is TRBV6-5 and J usage is TRBJ1-1, with TRBD1 matching over 9 bases. The germline gives CDR1 MNHEY, CDR2 SVGAGI. V lost 6 bases to trimming and J lost 5 bases; unmatched junction nucleotides: 7. The CDR3 has 14 amino acids. The CDR3 DNA sequence: TGTGCCAGCAGACCGGGACAGGGTAATACTGAAGCTTTCTTT. Protein product: CASRPGQGNTEAFF.

V and J are TRBV28 and TRBJ1-2; a weak D match, TRBD1 (5 bases). Deletions cut 1 base from V and 2 bases from J, with 17 bases between. This CDR3 is 17 amino acids long. Germline-derived CDR1 and CDR2 are MDHEN and SYDVKM. The CDR3 region is CASSLYSRRGVNYGYTF. CDR3 in DNA: TGTGCCAGCAGTTTATATAGTCGTAGAGGGGTCAACTATGGCTACACCTTC.

The chain carries TRBV5-1 and TRBJ2-1; D unclear. CDR1 is SGHRS and CDR2 is YFSETQ in the germline V gene. This CDR3 contains 16 residues. V lost 0 bases and J 0 bases, leaving 10 bases between the germline ends. CDR3 DNA: TGCGCCAGCAGCTTGGAAGCCTACAGCTCCTACAATGAGCAGTTCTTC. Its translation is CASSLEAYSSYNEQFF.

This clone has more than one count but fewer than ten. The chain links TRBV29-1 to TRBJ2-7; D remains ambiguous. The CDR3 runs 10 residues. V was clipped by 4 bases and J by 10 bases, with 11 bases between them. CDR1 and CDR2 (germline): SQVTM, ANQGSEA. As DNA, the CDR3 is TGCAGCGTTGGAGAACCCCGCCAGTACTTC. This gives the protein CSVGEPRQYF.